This T cell receptor (beta chain) was retrieved from a study of cytomegalovirus exposure and HLA in healthy donors. The PCR used 60 Vbeta and 13 Jbeta primers. Assay used: immunoSEQ multiplex PCR; TCRdb lists only in-frame clones, some missing. There are about 59,000 clones in the sample; roughly 75% occur only once, and 6.8% lies in the top ten. Germline assignment: CDR1 MGHRA and CDR2 YSYEKL. Trimming took 1 base from V and 2 from J, leaving 12 bases between them. This CDR3 spans 16 amino acids. Sequencing used PBMCs. This chain connects TRBV4-1 to TRBJ1-5; possible D gene TRBD1, 5 bases. The receptor was isolated from a man aged 25-40 years in good health and CMV-seropositive. The CDR3 is CASSQVADSGNQPQHF. CDR3 bases: TGCGCCAGCAGCCAAGTCGCAGACAGTGGCAATCAGCCCCAGCATTTT.